These 22 T cell receptor beta chains came from one sample sequenced in a study of shared clonotypes between healthy human individuals. Measured with immunoSEQ multiplex PCR; TCRdb has only the in-frame clones, and not every one. The sample contains roughly 170,000 clones, approximately 70% of which appear only once. Sequencing was done on a sample of memory CD4+ T cells sorted from blood. The subset denotes: CD45RA-negative fraction. The receptors originated from a man aged 25 to 40 in good health.

The V gene is TRBV18, the J gene TRBJ2-1, with D maybe TRBD2 (7 bases). The V end lost 2 bases, the J end lost 7 bases, and 12 bases lay between the germline ends. CDR3 size: 14 residues. Looked up from germline, CDR1 is KGHSH and CDR2 is LQKENI. The CDR3 here is CASSPVGGGNEQFF. CDR3 DNA sequence: TGTGCCAGCTCACCAGTAGGGGGGGGTAATGAGCAGTTCTTC. The whole variable domain, filled in from reference TRBV18 and TRBJ2-1, reads NAGVMQNPRHLVRRRGQEARLRCSPMKGHSHVYWYRQLPEEGLKFMVYLQKENIIDESGMPKERFSAEFPKEGPSILRIQQVVRGDSAAYFCASSPVGGGNEQFFGPGTRLTVL.

V is TRBV5-1 and J is TRBJ2-3; 7 bases match TRBD2. This CDR3 comprises 13 residues. Germline V gives CDR1 SGHRS, CDR2 YFSETQ. Trimming at V came to 1 base and at J to 11 bases, leaving 7 bases not matched to a gene. The CDR3 sequence is CASSLTVTGGQYF. The CDR3, as DNA: TGCGCCAGCAGCTTGACCGTGACGGGAGGGCAGTATTTT.

This clone was observed a few times. This chain links TRBV27 with TRBJ2-7, with 11 bases lining up with TRBD2. The germline CDR1 and CDR2 sequences are MNHEY and SMNVEV (reference sequence). V lost 5 bases and J lost 4; bases outside the gene matches: 7. This CDR3 has 15 amino acids. CDR3 nucleotides: TGTGCCAGCAGTCACACTAGCGGGAGCCGGTACGAGCAGTACTTC. Its translation: CASSHTSGSRYEQYF.

The table lists this clone with a few counts. The V gene is TRBV27, the J gene TRBJ2-6; 10 positions agree with TRBD1. The germline CDR1 and CDR2 sequences are MNHEY and SMNVEV (reference sequence). J lost 3 bases, V lost 8 bases, and 4 bases had no gene match. This CDR3 contains 15 residues. CDR3 sequence (DNA): TGTGCCAGCCGACAGGGGGCGAGTGGGGCCAACGTCCTGACTTTC. It encodes CASRQGASGANVLTF. Combining the CDR3 with reference TRBV27 and TRBJ2-6 gives the whole variable domain EAQVTQNPRYLITVTGKKLTVTCSQNMNHEYMSWYRQDPGLGLRQIYYSMNVEVTDKGDVPEGYKVSRKEKRNFPLILESPSPNQTSLYFCASRQGASGANVLTFGAGSRLTVL.

This clone was recorded a few times. V is TRBV6-5 and J is TRBJ2-1; TRBD2 matches 8 bases. J gave up 6 bases and V 7 bases, and 8 bases lay outside the gene matches. The CDR3 covers 14 residues. From germline, CDR1 is MNHEY and CDR2 SVGAGI. CDR3 DNA: TGTGCCAGCAAGCCGGGGGGGCCGGGCAATGAGCAGTTCTTC. Translation gives CASKPGGPGNEQFF.

The chain uses TRBV18 and TRBJ1-5, with D possibly TRBD1 on 6 matching bases. Trimming cost V 5 bases and J 2 bases, with 10 bases left between them. This CDR3 spans 14 amino acids. From germline, CDR1 is KGHSH and CDR2 LQKENI. The CDR3 is CASSGGLGNQPQHF. The DNA for the CDR3 is TGTGCCAGCTCAGGGGGGCTTGGCAATCAGCCCCAGCATTTT.

The chain recombines TRBV28 with TRBJ2-2, with TRBD2 matching 9 bases. V dropped 3 bases and J dropped 2; count of bases not matched to a gene: 4. The germline V gene has CDR1 MDHEN and CDR2 SYDVKM. This CDR3 is built from 16 residues. In nucleotides, the CDR3 is TGTGCCAGCAGTTTGTTTAGCGGGAGTAACACCGGGGAGCTGTTTTTT. Its translation: CASSLFSGSNTGELFF.

This clone has just a few counts. CDR3 nucleotide sequence: TGCGCCAGCAGCTCCTGGACTAGCGGCAATGAGCAGTTCTTC. Protein sequence: CASSSWTSGNEQFF. This sequence joins TRBV5-1 and TRBJ2-1; TRBD2 aligns across 10 bases. The CDR3 has 14 amino acids. The V gene end was trimmed by 3 bases and the J gene end by 6 bases; junction bases not matched to a gene: 3. Germline assignment: CDR1 SGHRS and CDR2 YFSETQ. The full variable domain, its missing parts supplied by reference TRBV5-1 and TRBJ2-1, is KAGVTQTPRYLIKTRGQQVTLSCSPISGHRSVSWYQQTPGQGLQFLFEYFSETQRNKGNFPGRFSGRQFSNSRSEMNVSTLELGDSALYLCASSSWTSGNEQFFGPGTRLTVL.

The J gene is TRBJ2-5, the V gene TRBV7-9, with 9 bases fitting TRBD1. Germline-derived CDR1 and CDR2 are SEHNR and FQNEAQ (reference sequence). V lost 4 bases and J lost 2; bases outside the gene matches: 8. CDR3 length equals 16 residues. The CDR3 region is CASSSIGQGKQETQYF. In DNA form, the CDR3 reads TGTGCCAGCAGCTCAATCGGACAGGGGAAACAAGAGACCCAGTACTTC.

This rearrangement joins TRBV19 to TRBJ1-1, with D hard to call. The ends were cut back, 6 bases at V and 3 bases at J, with 8 bases in the middle. The CDR3 runs 12 residues. Germline CDR1 and CDR2: LNHDA and SQIVND (reference sequence). The CDR3 reads CASSGRYTEAFF. The CDR3 DNA reads as TGTGCCAGTAGCGGACGGTACACTGAAGCTTTCTTT.

The V gene is TRBV19, the J gene TRBJ1-5; D may be TRBD1 (5 bases). Trimming took 8 bases from V and 15 from J, leaving 23 bases between them. CDR3 size: 13 residues. Germline values: CDR1 LNHDA, CDR2 SQIVND (reference sequence). Here the CDR3 DNA reads TGTGCCAGTGCTGACAGCGGTATCAGCCCTGGGCATTTT. Translation: CASADSGISPGHF.

The rearrangement joins TRBV5-1 to TRBJ2-3; D may correspond to TRBD1 or TRBD2 (6 bases each). V was trimmed by 5 bases and J by 2 bases, leaving 12 bases between them. CDR1 is SGHRS, CDR2 YFSETQ, per germline. The CDR3 runs to 14 residues. In nucleotides, the CDR3 is TGCGCCAGCAGTATGGGGGGCTACACAGATACGCAGTATTTT. Translated: CASSMGGYTDTQYF.

This clone has just a few counts. The chain combines TRBV7-9 with TRBJ2-2; 8 bases are shared with TRBD1. The CDR3 spans 15 residues. The V segment lost 5 bases and the J segment 0 bases; nucleotides outside the gene matches: 2. Germline V CDR1 and CDR2: SEHNR, FQNEAQ (reference sequence). As DNA, the CDR3 is TGTGCCAGCAGCAAACAGGGGGCGAACACCGGGGAGCTGTTTTTT. Amino acid sequence: CASSKQGANTGELFF.

For this clone: Other DNA sequences from this sample encode an identical CDR3 as well. This chain links TRBV5-1 with TRBJ2-7; 14 bases fit TRBD2. After removal of 4 bases from V and 6 bases from J, the junction contained 3 bases not matched to a gene. Germline V gene data show CDR1 as SGHRS and CDR2 as YFSETQ. CDR3 length: 14 residues. The CDR3: CASSTGLAGVEQYF. CDR3 sequence (DNA): TGCGCCAGCAGCACGGGACTAGCGGGAGTCGAGCAGTACTTC.

This clone has a handful of counts. The V gene is TRBV6-4, the J gene TRBJ2-6; D not resolved. V dropped 4 bases and J dropped 0 bases, with 4 bases sitting between them. The CDR3 is 14 amino acids. Germline CDR1 and CDR2: MRHNA and SNTAGT. In DNA, the CDR3 is TGTGCCAGCAGTGGGACCTCTGGGGCCAACGTCCTGACTTTC. This codes for CASSGTSGANVLTF.

This clone appeared a single time. The CDR3 loop is CASSISLVPGQRYYEQYF. CDR3 coding DNA: TGTGCCAGTAGTATATCCCTCGTCCCAGGACAGCGGTACTACGAGCAGTACTTC. The chain carries TRBV19 and TRBJ2-7; the D gene is possibly TRBD1 (6 bases). V was shortened by 2 bases and J by 3 bases, with 23 bases between the two germline ends. Per germline, CDR1 LNHDA and CDR2 SQIVND (reference sequence). CDR3 length: 18 amino acids.

This clone was recorded only once. The chain uses TRBV21-1 and TRBJ2-3; the DNA was not used to check the table's D call, TRBD2. TRBV21-1 is described as a pseudogene. The CDR3 consists of 17 residues. For the CDR3, the DNA is TGTGCCAGCAGCAAAGGGAGGGGACTAGCGGACCCAGATACGCAGTATTTT. It specifies CASSKGRGLADPDTQYF.

The sample holds a few counts of this clone. The V and J genes are TRBV5-5 and TRBJ2-1; D is perhaps TRBD2 (6 bases). The CDR3 loop spans 15 amino acids. CDR1 is SGHKS and CDR2 is YYEKEE in the germline V gene (reference sequence). Trimming removed 1 base at V and 6 bases at J, with 14 bases between. The CDR3 here is CASSLRLAIGNEQFF. The CDR3 DNA sequence: TGTGCCAGCAGCTTGAGGCTAGCGATAGGCAATGAGCAGTTCTTC.

This clone was counted only a few times. This chain joins TRBV28 and TRBJ1-5; possibly TRBD1 for D (5 bases). Trimming removed 6 bases at V and 4 bases at J, with 16 bases between. Germline lookup yields CDR1 MDHEN and CDR2 SYDVKM. CDR3 length equals 15 residues. This CDR3 is CASRRIQGVNQPQHF. The CDR3 DNA reads as TGTGCCAGCAGGCGAATTCAGGGTGTGAATCAGCCCCAGCATTTT.

The chain employs TRBV7-8 and TRBJ2-6; D is ambiguous. CDR3 length: 17 amino acids. V lost 0 bases and J lost 0, with 9 bases in between. The V gene's germline CDR1 is SGHVS and CDR2 FQNEAQ. The CDR3 spells CASSLASGGSGANVLTF. In DNA form, the CDR3 reads TGTGCCAGCAGCTTAGCGTCAGGCGGCTCTGGGGCCAACGTCCTGACTTTC.

The genes are TRBV6-5 and TRBJ1-1; D is possibly TRBD1 (6 bases). Between the trimmed V and J ends, which lost 0 bases and 0 bases, there was a span of 8 bases. The V gene's germline CDR1 is MNHEY and CDR2 SVGAGI. CDR3 size: 15 residues. The chain's CDR3 is CASSYSGALNTEAFF. The CDR3 region has the DNA TGTGCCAGCAGTTACTCGGGGGCCCTGAACACTGAAGCTTTCTTT.

This clone has just a few counts. The sample has other DNA sequences that encode this CDR3 too. The chain is built from TRBV7-9 and TRBJ1-4, with D perhaps matching TRBD1 (6 bases). Germline loops: CDR1 SEHNR, CDR2 FQNEAQ (reference sequence). Trimming took off 5 bases at V and 8 bases at J, with 9 bases between the two ends. The CDR3 spans 12 residues. This chain's CDR3 is CASSPQGEKLFF. CDR3 in DNA: TGTGCCAGCAGCCCTCAGGGGGAAAAACTGTTTTTT.